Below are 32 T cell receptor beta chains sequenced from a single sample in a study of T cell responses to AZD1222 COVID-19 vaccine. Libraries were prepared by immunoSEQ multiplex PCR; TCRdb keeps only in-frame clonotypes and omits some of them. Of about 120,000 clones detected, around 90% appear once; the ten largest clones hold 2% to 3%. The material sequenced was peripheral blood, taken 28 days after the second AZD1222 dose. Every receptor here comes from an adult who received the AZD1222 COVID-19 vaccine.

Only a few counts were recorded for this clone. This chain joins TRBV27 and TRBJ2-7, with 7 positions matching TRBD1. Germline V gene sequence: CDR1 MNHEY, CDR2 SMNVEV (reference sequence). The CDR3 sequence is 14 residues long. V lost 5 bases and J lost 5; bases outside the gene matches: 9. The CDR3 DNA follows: TGTGCCAGCAGTGACCGGGACAGCAGCCACGAGCAGTACTTC. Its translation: CASSDRDSSHEQYF.

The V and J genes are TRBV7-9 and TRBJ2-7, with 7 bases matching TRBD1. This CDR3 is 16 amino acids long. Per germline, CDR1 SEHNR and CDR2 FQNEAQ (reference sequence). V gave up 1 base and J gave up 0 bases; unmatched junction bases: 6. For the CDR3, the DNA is TGTGCCAGCAGCTTAGGGAGACAGGGCCTCTCCTACGAGCAGTACTTC. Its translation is CASSLGRQGLSYEQYF. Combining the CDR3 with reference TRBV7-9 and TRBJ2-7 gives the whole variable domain DTGVSQNPRHKITKRGQNVTFRCDPISEHNRLYWYRQTLGQGPEFLTYFQNEAQLEKSRLLSDRFSAERPKGSFSTLEIQRTEQGDSAMYLCASSLGRQGLSYEQYFGPGTRLTVT.

CDR3: CASSLDSGINSPLHF. The CDR3 bases are TGTGCCAGCAGCCTAGACTCGGGCATTAATTCACCCCTCCACTTT. The chain uses TRBV14 and TRBJ1-6; no firm D call. Germline V gene lookup returns CDR1 SGHDN and CDR2 FVKESK. Between the trimmed V and J ends, which lost 4 bases and 6 bases, there was a span of 13 bases. The CDR3 extends over 15 amino acids.

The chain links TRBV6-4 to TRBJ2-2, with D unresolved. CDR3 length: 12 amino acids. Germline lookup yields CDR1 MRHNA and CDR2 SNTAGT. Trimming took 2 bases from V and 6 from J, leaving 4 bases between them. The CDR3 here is CASSDPPGELFF. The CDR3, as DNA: TGTGCCAGCAGTGACCCCCCCGGGGAGCTGTTTTTT.

The chain's CDR3 is CASSKVQVQRNTEAFF. CDR3 sequence (DNA): TGTGCCAGCAGCAAAGTGCAGGTACAAAGGAACACTGAAGCTTTCTTT. This chain links TRBV21-1 with TRBJ1-1; the D segment call TRBD1 is taken from the table without a DNA check. TRBV21-1 is listed as a pseudogene. The CDR3 runs 16 residues.

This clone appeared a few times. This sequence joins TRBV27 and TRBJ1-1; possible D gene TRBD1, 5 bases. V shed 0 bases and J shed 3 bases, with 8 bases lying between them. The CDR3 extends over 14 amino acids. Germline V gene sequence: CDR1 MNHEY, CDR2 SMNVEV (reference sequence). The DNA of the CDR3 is TGTGCCAGCAGTTTATCGTTCAGGGACACTGAAGCTTTCTTT. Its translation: CASSLSFRDTEAFF.

The CDR3 DNA reads TGTGCCAGCAGAGAGGGGGCCAATCAGCCCCAGCATTTT. Protein: CASREGANQPQHF. This rearrangement joins TRBV12-3 or TRBV12-4 to TRBJ1-5; 7 bases agree with TRBD1. The CDR3 is 13 residues long. V lost 6 bases to trimming and J lost 3 bases; unmatched junction nucleotides: 2.

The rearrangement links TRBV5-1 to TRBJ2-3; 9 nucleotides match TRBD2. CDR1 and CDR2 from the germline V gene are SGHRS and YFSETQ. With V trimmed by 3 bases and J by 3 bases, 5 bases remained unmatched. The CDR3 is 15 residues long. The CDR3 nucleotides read TGCGCCAGCAGCTCGGGACTAGCAGAAACAGATACGCAGTATTTT. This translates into CASSSGLAETDTQYF.

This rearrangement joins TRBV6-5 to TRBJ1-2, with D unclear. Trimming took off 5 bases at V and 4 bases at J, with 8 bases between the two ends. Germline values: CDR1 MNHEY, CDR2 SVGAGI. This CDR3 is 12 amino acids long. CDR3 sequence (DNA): TGTGCCAGCAGTAGTACGACCTATGGCTACACCTTC. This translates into CASSSTTYGYTF.

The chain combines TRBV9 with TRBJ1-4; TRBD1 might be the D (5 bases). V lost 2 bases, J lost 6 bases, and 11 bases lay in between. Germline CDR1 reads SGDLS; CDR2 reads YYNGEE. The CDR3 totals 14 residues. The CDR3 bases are TGTGCCAGCAGCGTCGGGCAGGGCTATGAAAAACTGTTTTTT. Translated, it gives CASSVGQGYEKLFF.

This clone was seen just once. The chain's CDR3 is CASTSGGAIGELFF. Written as DNA, the CDR3 is TGTGCCAGCACTAGCGGGGGGGCCATCGGGGAGCTGTTTTTT. The chain is built from TRBV3-1 (or the pseudogene TRBV3-2) and TRBJ2-2; TRBD2 matches 12 bases. This CDR3 is built from 14 residues. From germline, CDR1 is LGHDT and CDR2 YNNKEL (reference sequence). J lost 7 bases, V lost 7 bases, and 4 bases had no gene match.

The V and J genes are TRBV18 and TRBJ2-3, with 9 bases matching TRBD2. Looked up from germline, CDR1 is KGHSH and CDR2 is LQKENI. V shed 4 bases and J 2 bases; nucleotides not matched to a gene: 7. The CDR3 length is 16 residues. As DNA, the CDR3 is TGTGCCAGCTCACTAAGCGGGGGGCCTTACACAGATACGCAGTATTTT. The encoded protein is CASSLSGGPYTDTQYF. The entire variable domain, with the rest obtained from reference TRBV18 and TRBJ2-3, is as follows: NAGVMQNPRHLVRRRGQEARLRCSPMKGHSHVYWYRQLPEEGLKFMVYLQKENIIDESGMPKERFSAEFPKEGPSILRIQQVVRGDSAAYFCASSLSGGPYTDTQYFGPGTRLTVL.

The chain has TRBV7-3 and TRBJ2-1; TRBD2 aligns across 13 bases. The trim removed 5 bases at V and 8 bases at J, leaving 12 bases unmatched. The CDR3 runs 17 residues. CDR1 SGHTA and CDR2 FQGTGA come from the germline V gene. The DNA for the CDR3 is TGTGCCAGCAGCCCCCACATCACTAGCGGGGGGGCGGATGAGCAGTTCTTC. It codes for CASSPHITSGGADEQFF.

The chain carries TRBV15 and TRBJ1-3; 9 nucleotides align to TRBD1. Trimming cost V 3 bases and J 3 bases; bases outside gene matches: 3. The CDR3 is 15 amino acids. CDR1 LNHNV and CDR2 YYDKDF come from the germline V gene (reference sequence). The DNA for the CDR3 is TGTGCCACCAGCAGCGACAGGGGGAGTGGAAACACCATATATTTT. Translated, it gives CATSSDRGSGNTIYF.

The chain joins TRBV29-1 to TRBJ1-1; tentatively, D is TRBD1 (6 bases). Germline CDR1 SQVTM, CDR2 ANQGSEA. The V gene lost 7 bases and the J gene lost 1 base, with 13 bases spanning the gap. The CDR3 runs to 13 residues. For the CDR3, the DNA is TGCAGCGGCCTAACAGGGCCGAACACTGAAGCTTTCTTT. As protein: CSGLTGPNTEAFF.

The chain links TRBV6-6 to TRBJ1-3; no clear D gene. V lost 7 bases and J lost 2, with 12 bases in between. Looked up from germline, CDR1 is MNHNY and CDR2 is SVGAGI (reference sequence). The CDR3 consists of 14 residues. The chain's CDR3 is CASTSQRAGNTIYF. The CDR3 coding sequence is TGTGCCAGCACCTCCCAACGGGCTGGAAACACCATATATTTT.

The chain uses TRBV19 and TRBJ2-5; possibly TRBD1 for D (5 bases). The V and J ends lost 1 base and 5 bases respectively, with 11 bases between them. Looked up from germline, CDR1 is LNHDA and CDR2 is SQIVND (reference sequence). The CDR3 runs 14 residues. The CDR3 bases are TGTGCCAGTAGTATAGCCGTACAGGCGGAGACCCAGTACTTC. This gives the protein CASSIAVQAETQYF.

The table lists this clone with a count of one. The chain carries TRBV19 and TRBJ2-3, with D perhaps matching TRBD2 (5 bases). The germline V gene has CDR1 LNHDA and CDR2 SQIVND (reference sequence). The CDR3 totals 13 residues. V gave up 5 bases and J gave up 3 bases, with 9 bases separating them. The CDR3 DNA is TGTGCCAGTAGTCTTTCGGGAACAGATACGCAGTATTTT. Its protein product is CASSLSGTDTQYF.

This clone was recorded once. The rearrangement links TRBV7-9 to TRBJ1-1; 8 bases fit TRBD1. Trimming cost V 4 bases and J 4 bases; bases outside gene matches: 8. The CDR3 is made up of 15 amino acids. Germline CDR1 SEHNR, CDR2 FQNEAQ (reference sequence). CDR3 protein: CASSSDHRGGTEAFF. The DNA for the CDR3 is TGTGCCAGCAGCTCAGATCACAGGGGGGGCACTGAAGCTTTCTTT.

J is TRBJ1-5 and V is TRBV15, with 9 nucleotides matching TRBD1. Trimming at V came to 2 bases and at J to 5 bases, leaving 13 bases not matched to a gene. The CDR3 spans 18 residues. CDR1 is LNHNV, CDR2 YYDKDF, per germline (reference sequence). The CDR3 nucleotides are TGTGCCACCAGCAGACCTCCAGGGGACAGGGTCTTCTATCAGCCCCAGCATTTT. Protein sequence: CATSRPPGDRVFYQPQHF.

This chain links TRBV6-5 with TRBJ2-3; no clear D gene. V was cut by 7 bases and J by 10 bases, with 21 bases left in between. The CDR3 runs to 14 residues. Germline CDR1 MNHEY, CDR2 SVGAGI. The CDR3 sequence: CASTLRVGGTPQYF. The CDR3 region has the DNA TGTGCCAGCACCCTACGGGTGGGTGGAACACCGCAGTATTTT.

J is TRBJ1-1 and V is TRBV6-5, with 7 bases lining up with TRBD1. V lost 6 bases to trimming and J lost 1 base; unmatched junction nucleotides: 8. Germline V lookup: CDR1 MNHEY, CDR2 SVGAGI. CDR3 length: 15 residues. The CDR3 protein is CASSRSGTANTEAFF. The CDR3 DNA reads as TGTGCCAGCAGCCGATCCGGGACAGCGAACACTGAAGCTTTCTTT.

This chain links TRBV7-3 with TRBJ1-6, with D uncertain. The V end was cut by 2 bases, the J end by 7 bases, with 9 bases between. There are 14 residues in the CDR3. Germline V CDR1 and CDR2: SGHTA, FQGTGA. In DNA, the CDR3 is TGTGCCAGCAGCTTAGAACGGGGAAATTCACCCCTCCACTTT. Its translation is CASSLERGNSPLHF.

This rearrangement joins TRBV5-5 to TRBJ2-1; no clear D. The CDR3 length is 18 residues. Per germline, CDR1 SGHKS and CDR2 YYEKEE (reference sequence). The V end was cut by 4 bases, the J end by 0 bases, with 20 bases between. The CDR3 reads CASSPRNRASISYNEQFF. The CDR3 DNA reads TGTGCCAGCAGCCCCCGGAATCGGGCTTCCATCTCCTACAATGAGCAGTTCTTC.

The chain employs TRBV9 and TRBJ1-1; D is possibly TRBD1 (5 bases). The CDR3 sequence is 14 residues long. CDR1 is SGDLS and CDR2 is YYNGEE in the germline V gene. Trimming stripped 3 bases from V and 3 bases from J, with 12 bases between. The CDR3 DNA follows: TGTGCCAGCAGCGAAGAGGGGACGCACACTGAAGCTTTCTTT. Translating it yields CASSEEGTHTEAFF.

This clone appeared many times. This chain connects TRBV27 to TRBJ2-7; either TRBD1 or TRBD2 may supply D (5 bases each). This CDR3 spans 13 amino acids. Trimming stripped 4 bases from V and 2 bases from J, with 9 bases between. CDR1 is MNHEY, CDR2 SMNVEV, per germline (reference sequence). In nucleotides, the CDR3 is TGTGCCAGCAGTTGGGGGTCCGCCTACGAGCAGTACTTC. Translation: CASSWGSAYEQYF.

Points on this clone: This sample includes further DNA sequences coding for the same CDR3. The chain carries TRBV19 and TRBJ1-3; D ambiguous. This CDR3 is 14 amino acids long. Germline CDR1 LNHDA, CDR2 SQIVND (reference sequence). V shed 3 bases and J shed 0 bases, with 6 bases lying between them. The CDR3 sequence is CASSIGSSGNTIYF. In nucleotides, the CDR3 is TGTGCCAGTAGTATCGGCAGCTCTGGAAACACCATATATTTT.

The CDR3 nucleotides are TGCGCCAGCAGCCTACAGGGAGATTACGAGCAGTACTTC. Translated, it gives CASSLQGDYEQYF. The rearrangement uses TRBV4-1 and TRBJ2-7, with D possibly matching TRBD1 (6 bases). The CDR3 is 13 residues long. Trimming took 4 bases from V and 4 from J, leaving 11 bases between them. CDR1 MGHRA and CDR2 YSYEKL come from the germline V gene.

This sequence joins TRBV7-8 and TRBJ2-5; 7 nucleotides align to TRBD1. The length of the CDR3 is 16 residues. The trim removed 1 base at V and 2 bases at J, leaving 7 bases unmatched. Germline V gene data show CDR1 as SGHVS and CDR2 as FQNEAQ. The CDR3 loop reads CASSLGGQRLQETQYF. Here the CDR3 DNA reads TGTGCCAGCAGCTTAGGGGGACAGCGTTTACAAGAGACCCAGTACTTC.

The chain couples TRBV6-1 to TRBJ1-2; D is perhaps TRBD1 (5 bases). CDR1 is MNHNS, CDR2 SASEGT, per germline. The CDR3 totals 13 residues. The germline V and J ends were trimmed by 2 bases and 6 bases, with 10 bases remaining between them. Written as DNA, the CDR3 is TGTGCCAGCAGTGAACAGGGATTACATGGCTACACCTTC. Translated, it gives CASSEQGLHGYTF.

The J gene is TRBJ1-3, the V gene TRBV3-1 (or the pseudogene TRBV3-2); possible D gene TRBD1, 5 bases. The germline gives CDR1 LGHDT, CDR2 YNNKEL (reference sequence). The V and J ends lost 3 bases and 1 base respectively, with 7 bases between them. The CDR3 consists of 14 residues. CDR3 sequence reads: CASSQTDSGNTIYF. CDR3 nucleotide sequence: TGTGCCAGCAGCCAGACAGATTCTGGAAACACCATATATTTT.

This CDR3 reads CASSVESSGSWETQYF. The CDR3 region has the DNA TGTGCCAGCAGCGTAGAGAGTTCAGGGTCGTGGGAGACCCAGTACTTC. The chain recombines TRBV9 with TRBJ2-5; TRBD1 is a possible D gene (5 bases). Germline V gene sequence: CDR1 SGDLS, CDR2 YYNGEE. Trimming cost V 0 bases and J 5 bases, with 17 bases left between them. There are 16 residues in the CDR3.